The rows below give T cell receptor beta chains drawn from one sample of a study of blood T cell repertoires in COVID-19. Sequencing was performed with immunoSEQ multiplex PCR; in TCRdb, only in-frame clones are kept and a portion is missing. The data show under 100,000 clones, about 85% seen once. Sequenced input: peripheral blood. These TCRs come from an elderly man with active or convalescent COVID-19. Both conserved end residues are part of each CDR3. D genes are given only for firm matches. A row's size may be missing; if present it is once, few, many or a size class.

TRBJ2-1	TRBV6-6	.	.	CASSSRGAHNEQFF	TGTGCCAGCAGCTCACGGGGGGCTCACAATGAGCAGTTCTTC
TRBJ2-7	TRBV24-1	TRBD1	.	CATSAEPGQGSYEQYF	TGTGCCACCAGTGCCGAACCGGGACAGGGCTCCTACGAGCAGTACTTC
TRBJ2-7	TRBV27	.	.	CASSNLNSEQYF	TGTGCCAGCAGCAACCTGAATAGCGAGCAGTACTTC
TRBJ1-2	TRBV11-2	TRBD1	many	CASRPGTGGRDGYTF	TGTGCCAGCAGACCCGGGACAGGGGGCAGGGATGGCTACACCTTC
TRBJ1-2	TRBV4-1	.	.	CASSQPVQVNYGYTF	TGCGCCAGCAGCCAACCAGTACAGGTTAACTATGGCTACACCTTC
TRBJ1-5	TRBV4-1	TRBD1	.	CASSAGQGGRQPQHF	TGCGCCAGCAGCGCGGGGCAGGGGGGCCGTCAGCCCCAGCATTTT
TRBJ1-5	TRBV19	.	.	CASKFLNQPQHF	TGTGCCAGTAAATTCCTCAATCAGCCCCAGCATTTT
TRBJ2-5	TRBV3-1/TRBV3-2	TRBD2	.	CASSQDGNSGQETQYF	TGTGCCAGCAGCCAAGATGGGAATAGCGGGCAAGAGACCCAGTACTTC
TRBJ1-1	TRBV2	TRBD1	.	CASTQNRGMNTEAFF	TGTGCCAGCACCCAGAACAGGGGAATGAACACTGAAGCTTTCTTT
TRBJ2-1	TRBV6-5	.	.	CASTPSSSYNEQFF	TGTGCCAGCACCCCGAGTAGCTCCTACAATGAGCAGTTCTTC
TRBJ2-5	TRBV19	.	.	CASSARTTGETQYF	TGTGCCAGTTCCGCCCGGACTACCGGGGAGACCCAGTACTTC
TRBJ1-1	TRBV7-2	TRBD1	.	CASTSGGQGRRGTEAFF	TGTGCCAGCACCTCGGGGGGACAGGGGAGGAGGGGCACTGAAGCTTTCTTT
TRBJ2-7	TRBV11-2	TRBD1	.	CASSLDRSRAREQYF	TGTGCCAGCAGCCTGGACAGGTCCCGGGCGAGGGAGCAGTACTTC
TRBJ2-1	TRBV7-2	.	once	CASSQGGSAYNEQFF	TGTGCCAGCAGCCAGGGGGGTAGCGCCTACAATGAGCAGTTCTTC
TRBJ2-1	TRBV4-1	TRBD2	.	CASSQDSGTSGGAQYNEQFF	TGCGCCAGCAGCCAAGATAGCGGGACTAGCGGGGGGGCACAATACAATGAGCAGTTCTTC
TRBJ2-2	TRBV5-6	.	.	CASSSVDWTGVTGELFF	TGTGCCAGCAGCTCGGTAGACTGGACCGGGGTCACCGGGGAGCTGTTTTTT
TRBJ2-3	TRBV27	.	.	CASSLSWDTPWDTQYF	TGTGCCAGCAGTTTATCGTGGGACACCCCCTGGGATACGCAGTATTTT
TRBJ2-6	TRBV27	TRBD1	.	CASSTPGTGGRPGANVLTF	TGTGCCAGCAGCACCCCGGGGACAGGGGGCAGGCCTGGGGCCAACGTCCTGACTTTC
TRBJ1-6	TRBV5-1	.	.	CASSLGGGTSSYNSPLHF	TGCGCCAGCAGCTTGGGAGGGGGAACGAGCTCCTATAATTCACCCCTCCACTTT
TRBJ2-5	TRBV10-3	TRBD2	.	CAISDWLAGETQYF	TGTGCCATCAGTGATTGGCTAGCGGGGGAGACCCAGTACTTC
TRBJ1-2	TRBV18	TRBD1	.	CASSRGQGANYGYTF	TGTGCCAGCTCACGCGGACAGGGGGCGAACTATGGCTACACCTTC
TRBJ2-2	TRBV27	.	once	CAIRPGGIAGELFF	TGTGCTATTCGTCCAGGGGGGATAGCCGGGGAGCTGTTTTTT
TRBJ1-5	TRBV28	TRBD1	.	CASTYRDRDRQPQHF	TGTGCCAGCACATACCGGGACAGGGATCGTCAGCCCCAGCATTTT
TRBJ2-5	TRBV5-4	TRBD1	few	CASSLGQGVGETQYF	TGTGCCAGCAGCTTGGGCCAGGGGGTAGGGGAGACCCAGTACTTC
TRBJ1-2	TRBV5-1	.	.	CASSLLGRTNYGYTF	TGCGCCAGCAGCTTGTTGGGCAGGACTAACTATGGCTACACCTTC
TRBJ2-1	TRBV5-4	.	.	CASRFSRGNEQFF	TGTGCCAGCAGGTTTTCGAGGGGGAATGAGCAGTTCTTC
TRBJ2-5	TRBV11-1	.	.	CASSLPTGSETQYF	TGTGCCAGCAGCTTACCCACAGGGTCTGAGACCCAGTACTTC
TRBJ1-6	TRBV28	TRBD1	.	CASSLTGAAGTRNSPLHF	TGTGCCAGCAGTTTAACAGGGGCCGCAGGGACGAGGAATTCACCCCTCCACTTT
TRBJ2-7	TRBV29-1	.	.	CSVEREVAGATYEQYF	TGCAGCGTTGAAAGGGAAGTCGCGGGGGCCACCTACGAGCAGTACTTC
TRBJ2-1	TRBV10-3	TRBD1	.	CAIKPRGSSYNEQFF	TGTGCCATCAAGCCCAGGGGGAGCTCCTACAATGAGCAGTTCTTC
TRBJ1-3	TRBV30	.	.	CAWSVSGGGNTIYF	TGTGCCTGGAGTGTTTCGGGGGGTGGAAACACCATATATTTT
TRBJ1-3	TRBV5-8	TRBD1	.	CASSPYRGHSLGNTIYF	TGTGCCAGCAGCCCTTACAGGGGGCATTCACTTGGAAACACCATATATTTT
TRBJ2-5	TRBV6-5	TRBD2	.	CASKTSGRETQYF	TGTGCCAGCAAGACTAGCGGTCGGGAGACCCAGTACTTC
TRBJ1-5	TRBV9	TRBD1	.	CASSVTGEGNQPQHF	TGTGCCAGCAGCGTTACAGGGGAGGGCAATCAGCCCCAGCATTTT
TRBJ2-5	TRBV11-3	TRBD2	.	CASSPGTSGGEETQYF	TGTGCCAGCAGCCCCGGAACTAGCGGGGGGGAAGAGACCCAGTACTTC
TRBJ1-2	TRBV10-3	TRBD1	.	CATNPGQGDGYTF	TGTGCCACCAACCCCGGACAGGGCGATGGCTACACCTTC
TRBJ2-3	TRBV7-6	.	.	CASSLASGPTDTQYF	TGTGCCAGCAGCTTAGCTAGCGGCCCTACAGATACGCAGTATTTT
TRBJ1-1	TRBV5-1	.	.	CASSLGVASMNTEAFF	TGCGCCAGCAGCTTGGGTGTCGCTAGCATGAACACTGAAGCTTTCTTT
TRBJ2-6	TRBV19	.	.	CASSIANSGANVLTF	TGTGCCAGTAGTATAGCCAACTCTGGGGCCAACGTCCTGACTTTC
TRBJ1-5	TRBV19	TRBD1	.	CASHPGQGPNRNQPQHF	TGTGCCAGCCATCCGGGACAGGGACCCAACCGCAATCAGCCCCAGCATTTT
TRBJ1-5	TRBV28	.	.	CASSTMNQPQHF	TGTGCCAGCAGCACAATGAATCAGCCCCAGCATTTT
TRBJ2-3	TRBV5-4	.	.	CASSLEHDGPDTQYF	TGTGCCAGCAGCTTGGAACACGATGGGCCAGATACGCAGTATTTT
TRBJ2-3	TRBV9	.	.	CASSKTQATDTQYF	TGTGCCAGCAGCAAAACCCAGGCAACAGATACGCAGTATTTT
TRBJ1-2	TRBV2	.	.	CASSRVLGAREGYTF	TGTGCCAGCAGCCGAGTGTTGGGGGCAAGAGAGGGCTACACCTTC
TRBJ1-2	TRBV7-9	TRBD1	once	CASSLGQGNYGYTF	TGTGCCAGCAGCTTAGGACAGGGGAACTATGGCTACACCTTC
TRBJ2-5	TRBV2	TRBD2	.	CASSAGAGGETQYF	TGTGCCAGCAGTGCCGGAGCGGGGGGAGAGACCCAGTACTTC
TRBJ2-7	TRBV7-9	.	once	CASSLRVGYEQYF	TGTGCCAGCAGCTTACGGGTAGGCTACGAGCAGTACTTC
TRBJ1-1	TRBV10-3	.	.	CAISESAGLDTEAFF	TGTGCCATCAGTGAGTCGGCAGGGCTGGACACTGAAGCTTTCTTT
TRBJ2-7	TRBV5-1	TRBD2	.	CASSSGLAGGPHEQYF	TGCGCCAGCAGCTCGGGACTAGCGGGGGGGCCCCACGAGCAGTACTTC
TRBJ2-7	TRBV18	TRBD1	.	CASSPSGGFNEQYF	TGTGCCAGCTCACCATCAGGGGGCTTCAACGAGCAGTACTTC
TRBJ2-2	TRBV11-2	TRBD1	.	CASSSDRVGTGELFF	TGTGCCAGCAGCTCCGACAGGGTTGGCACCGGGGAGCTGTTTTTT
TRBJ2-3	TRBV5-1	.	.	CASSLFYGGGTNTQYF	TGCGCCAGCAGCTTGTTTTACGGGGGTGGCACAAATACGCAGTATTTT
TRBJ1-2	TRBV6-5	.	.	CASTPDRNRGYTF	TGTGCCAGCACCCCCGACAGGAATAGGGGCTACACCTTC
TRBJ2-3	TRBV5-1	.	.	CASSLQDSTDTQYF	TGCGCCAGCAGCTTACAGGATAGCACAGATACGCAGTATTTT
TRBJ2-7	TRBV18	.	.	CASSPPGAGSYEQYF	TGTGCCAGCTCACCACCGGGGGCAGGGAGCTACGAGCAGTACTTC
TRBJ2-1	TRBV7-9	TRBD1	.	CASSLPGQGHPYEQFF	TGTGCCAGCAGCCTTCCGGGACAGGGACATCCCTATGAGCAGTTCTTC
TRBJ2-2	TRBV7-9	.	.	CASSLGIGEAGELFF	TGTGCCAGCAGCTTAGGGATAGGAGAGGCCGGGGAGCTGTTTTTT
TRBJ1-2	TRBV20-1	TRBD1	.	CSAWQGGGYTF	TGCAGTGCTTGGCAGGGGGGAGGCTACACCTTC